Sequencing of this TCR beta chain was carried out in a study of blood T cell repertoires in COVID-19. Study at large: Sites in the United States, Italy and Spain provided acute and convalescent COVID-19 samples.

V was pared by 1 base and J by 9 bases, with 10 bases between. This CDR3 is 14 amino acids long. The germline CDR1 and CDR2 sequences are SGHTA and FQGNSA. Authors' processing steps: It was from reference gene primer amplification that nucleated cell counts were estimated. The method was immunoSEQ multiplex PCR; TCRdb's version includes in-frame clones alone and lacks a portion of them. V and J calls and clone size follow that table, whereas D and trimming were derived from the DNA. The sample holds about 140,000 clones, around 80% seen once. Input material: peripheral blood. The source of this sequence is a man in his fifties or sixties with acute or convalescent COVID-19. The gene calls are TRBV7-2 and TRBJ1-6, with TRBD1 as a possible D gene (6 bases). The CDR3 region has the DNA TGTGCCAGCAGCTTAGTCCAGGGGACTTCACCCCTCCACTTT. It encodes CASSLVQGTSPLHF.